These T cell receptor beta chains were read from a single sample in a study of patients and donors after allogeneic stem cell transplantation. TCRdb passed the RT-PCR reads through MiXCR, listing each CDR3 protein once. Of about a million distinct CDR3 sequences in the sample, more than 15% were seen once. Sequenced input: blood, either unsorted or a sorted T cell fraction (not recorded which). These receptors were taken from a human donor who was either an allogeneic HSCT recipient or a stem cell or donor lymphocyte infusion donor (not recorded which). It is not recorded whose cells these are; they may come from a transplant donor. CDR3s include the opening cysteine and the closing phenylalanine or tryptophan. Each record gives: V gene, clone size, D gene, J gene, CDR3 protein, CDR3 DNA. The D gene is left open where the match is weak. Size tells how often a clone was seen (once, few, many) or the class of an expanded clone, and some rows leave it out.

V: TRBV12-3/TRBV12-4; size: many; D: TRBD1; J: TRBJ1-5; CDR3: CASSSTFGTGRRQPQHF; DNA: TGTGCCAGCAGTTCAACGTTCGGGACAGGGCGCCGGCAGCCCCAGCATTTT
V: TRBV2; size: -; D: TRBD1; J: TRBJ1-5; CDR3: CASSEWGQGDGQPQHF; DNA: TGTGCCAGCAGTGAATGGGGACAGGGGGATGGTCAGCCCCAGCATTTT
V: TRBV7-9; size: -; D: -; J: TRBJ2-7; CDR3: CASSLRSGQPYEQYF; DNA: TGTGCCAGCAGCTTAAGGTCCGGACAGCCCTACGAGCAGTACTTC
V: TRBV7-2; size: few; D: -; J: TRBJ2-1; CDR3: CASSLSFNEQFF; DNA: TGTGCCAGCAGCTTATCGTTCAATGAGCAGTTCTTC
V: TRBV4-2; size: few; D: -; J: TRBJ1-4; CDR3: CASSPGPEGTNEKLFF; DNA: TGTGCCAGCAGCCCCGGACCCGAAGGAACTAATGAAAAACTGTTTTTT
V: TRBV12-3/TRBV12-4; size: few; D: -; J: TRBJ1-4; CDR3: CASTPGDGDEKLFF; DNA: TGTGCCAGCACCCCGGGGGATGGTGATGAAAAACTGTTTTTT
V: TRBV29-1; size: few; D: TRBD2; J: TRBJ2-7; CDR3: CSCRLAGGRQYF; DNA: TGCAGCTGTAGACTAGCGGGAGGGCGGCAGTACTTC
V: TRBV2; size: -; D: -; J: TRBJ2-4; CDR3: CASTADAKNIQYF; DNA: TGTGCCAGCACGGCGGATGCCAAAAACATTCAGTACTTC
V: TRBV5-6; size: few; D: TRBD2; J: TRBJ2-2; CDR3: CASSSSGGGTGELFF; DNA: TGTGCCAGCAGCTCAAGCGGGGGGGGCACCGGGGAGCTGTTTTTT
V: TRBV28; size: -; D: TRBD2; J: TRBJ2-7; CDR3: CASEPSGSYEQYF; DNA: TGTGCCAGCGAACCTAGCGGGAGTTACGAGCAGTACTTC
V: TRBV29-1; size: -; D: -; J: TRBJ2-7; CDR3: CSVESTSYEQYF; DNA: TGCAGCGTTGAGTCCACCTCCTACGAGCAGTACTTC
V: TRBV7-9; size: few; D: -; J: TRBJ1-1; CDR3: CASSLKGSTSSEAFF; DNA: TGTGCCAGCAGTCTAAAGGGGAGTACTTCTTCTGAAGCTTTCTTT
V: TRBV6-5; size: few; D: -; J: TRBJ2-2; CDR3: CASSYGGLRGGELFF; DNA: TGTGCCAGCAGTTACGGGGGGCTCCGGGGCGGGGAGCTGTTTTTT
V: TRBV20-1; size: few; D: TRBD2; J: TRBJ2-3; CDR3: CSARPRLAGRSGTDTQYF; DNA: TGCAGTGCTAGACCTAGACTAGCGGGACGTTCTGGCACAGATACGCAGTATTTT